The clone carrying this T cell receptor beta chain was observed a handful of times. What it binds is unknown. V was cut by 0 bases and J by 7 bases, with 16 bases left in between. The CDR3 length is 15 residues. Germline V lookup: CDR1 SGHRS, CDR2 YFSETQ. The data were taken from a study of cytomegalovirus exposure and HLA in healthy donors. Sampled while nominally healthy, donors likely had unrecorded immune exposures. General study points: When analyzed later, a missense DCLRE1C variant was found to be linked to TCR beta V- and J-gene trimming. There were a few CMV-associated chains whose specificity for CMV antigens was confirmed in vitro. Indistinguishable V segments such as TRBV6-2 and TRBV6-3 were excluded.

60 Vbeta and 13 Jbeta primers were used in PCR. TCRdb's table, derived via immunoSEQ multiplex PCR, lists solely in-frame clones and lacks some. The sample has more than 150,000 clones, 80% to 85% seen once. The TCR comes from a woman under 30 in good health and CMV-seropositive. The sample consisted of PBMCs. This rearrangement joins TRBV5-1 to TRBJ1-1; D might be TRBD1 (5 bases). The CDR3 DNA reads TGCGCCAGCAGCTTGGGGACGACAGTGTTTGGTGAAGCTTTCTTT. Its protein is CASSLGTTVFGEAFF.